The 13 T cell receptor beta chains given below trace back to one sample, sequenced in a study of Ad26.COV2.S vaccination and SARS-CoV-2 variants. Produced via immunoSEQ multiplex PCR; TCRdb's table is partial and in-frame only. The table includes about 320,000 clones, around four fifths detected once. Treatment reported: around 19 received Ad26.COV2.S at low or high dose, single or two shots; about 5 received placebo; per-sample allocation not given. Samples analyzed were those drawn on day 63 after the first vaccine or placebo injection. Sequenced material: peripheral blood, taken in a trial of Ad26.COV2.S vaccine versus placebo. Source of these receptors: a person aged 18 to 59 who received the Ad26.COV2.S COVID-19 vaccine or a placebo.

The chain recombines TRBV10-3 with TRBJ1-1; D ambiguous. CDR1 is ENHRY and CDR2 is SYGVKD in the germline V gene. Trimming stripped 7 bases from V and 4 bases from J, with 7 bases between. This CDR3 region has 11 residues. CDR3 amino acids: CAIKAGTEAFF. As DNA, the CDR3 is TGTGCCATCAAAGCTGGCACTGAAGCTTTCTTT.

As for this clone: An end of the junction does not agree with germline; a read error may underlie this. V gene TRBV18 combines with J gene TRBJ1-5, with D unresolved. CDR1 and CDR2 (germline): KGHSH, LQKENI. The CDR3 is 15 residues long. CDR3 DNA: TGTGCCAGCTCACCAATTGCACAGCCCCATCAGGCCCAGCATTTT. Protein: CASSPIAQPHQAQHF.

In DNA, the CDR3 is TGTGCCAGCAGCGGGGGGAGATCGGGGTACAATGAGCAGTTCTTC. This encodes CASSGGRSGYNEQFF. The V and J genes are TRBV7-7 and TRBJ2-1; tentative D call: TRBD2 (6 bases). Germline V gene sequence: CDR1 SSHAT, CDR2 FNYEAQ (reference sequence). V was trimmed by 5 bases and J by 4 bases, leaving 15 bases between them. The CDR3 extends over 15 amino acids.

The table lists this clone with a count of one. V and J are TRBV6-5 and TRBJ2-7; 9 positions agree with TRBD1. Trimming cost V 5 bases and J 5 bases; bases outside gene matches: 10. The CDR3 loop spans 15 amino acids. From germline, CDR1 is MNHEY and CDR2 SVGAGI. The CDR3 loop reads CASSRTGTGRDEQYF. The DNA for the CDR3 is TGTGCCAGCAGTAGAACCGGGACAGGGCGAGACGAGCAGTACTTC.

This clone came up once. The chain recombines TRBV5-1 with TRBJ1-1, with D perhaps TRBD1 (5 bases). In germline, CDR1 is SGHRS, CDR2 YFSETQ. The CDR3 loop spans 15 amino acids. Trimming shortened V by 4 bases and J by 1 base, and 14 bases separated the two germline ends. The CDR3 DNA reads TGCGCCAGCAGCACAGCGGGACGGACGAACACTGAAGCTTTCTTT. Protein product: CASSTAGRTNTEAFF.

With regard to this clone: Other DNA variants within this sample encode the same CDR3. This chain joins TRBV30 and TRBJ1-1; D may be TRBD1 (5 bases). The CDR3 runs 12 residues. Germline loops: CDR1 GTSNPN, CDR2 SVGIG (reference sequence). V was pared by 2 bases and J by 4 bases, with 8 bases between. Here the CDR3 reads CAWSLGGTEAFF. The CDR3 bases are TGTGCCTGGAGTCTGGGGGGCACTGAAGCTTTCTTT.

This chain joins TRBV11-2 and TRBJ1-5; D possibly corresponds to TRBD1 (6 bases). The germline V gene has CDR1 SGHAT and CDR2 FQNNGV. The CDR3 runs to 15 residues. Trimming cost V 5 bases and J 1 base, with 12 bases left between them. This chain's CDR3 is CASSPERGSNQPQHF. In nucleotides, the CDR3 is TGTGCCAGCAGCCCTGAGAGGGGGAGCAATCAGCCCCAGCATTTT.

The chain joins TRBV2 to TRBJ1-6, with D possibly being TRBD1 (5 bases). The CDR3 covers 14 residues. Per the germline V gene, CDR1 is SNHLY and CDR2 is FYNNEI. V was cut by 6 bases and J by 11 bases, with 17 bases left in between. CDR3 nucleotide sequence: TGTGCCAGCAGGGAGGGGAGGTCGGTTCCACCCCTCCACTTT. Its translation: CASREGRSVPPLHF.

V is TRBV28 and J is TRBJ2-7, with TRBD1 identical over 9 bases. V lost 10 bases to trimming and J lost 1 base; unmatched junction nucleotides: 8. Germline-derived CDR1 and CDR2 are MDHEN and SYDVKM. This CDR3 spans 14 amino acids. CDR3 protein: CATLGQGSSYEQYF. CDR3 nucleotide sequence: TGTGCCACACTCGGACAGGGGTCATCCTACGAGCAGTACTTC.

The chain combines TRBV5-1 with TRBJ1-2; 7 bases map to TRBD1. V was pared by 2 bases and J by 2 bases, with 3 bases of the junction left unmatched. Germline V gives CDR1 SGHRS, CDR2 YFSETQ. The CDR3 covers 14 residues. This chain's CDR3 is CASSFGTVNYGYTF. The CDR3 DNA is TGCGCCAGCAGCTTTGGGACAGTCAACTATGGCTACACCTTC.

The chain recombines TRBV14 with TRBJ1-3; 10 bases line up with TRBD1. With 0 bases clipped from V and 7 bases from J, the junction kept 15 bases outside the gene matches. The CDR3 has 19 residues. Per germline, CDR1 SGHDN and CDR2 FVKESK. Here the CDR3 DNA reads TGTGCCAGCAGCCAAGATCGGGTCCGGACAGGGGGACCGAGCAACACCATATATTTT. Translating it yields CASSQDRVRTGGPSNTIYF.

The chain carries TRBV5-1 and TRBJ2-3; 9 nucleotides align to TRBD2. Germline CDR1 is SGHRS and CDR2 is YFSETQ. The CDR3 has 18 amino acids. J was trimmed by 4 bases and V by 0 bases; bases with no gene match: 12. DNA of the CDR3: TGCGCCAGCAGCTTGGGATTTGCGAGAGCGGGGGGCCCAGATACGCAGTATTTT. The encoded protein is CASSLGFARAGGPDTQYF. Based on the CDR3 plus reference TRBV5-1 and TRBJ2-3, the full variable domain is KAGVTQTPRYLIKTRGQQVTLSCSPISGHRSVSWYQQTPGQGLQFLFEYFSETQRNKGNFPGRFSGRQFSNSRSEMNVSTLELGDSALYLCASSLGFARAGGPDTQYFGPGTRLTVL.

This chain links TRBV18 with TRBJ2-1; maybe TRBD2 (6 bases). V dropped 3 bases and J dropped 4 bases, with 16 bases sitting between them. CDR1 KGHSH and CDR2 LQKENI come from the germline V gene. The CDR3 is 16 amino acids. The CDR3: CASSPLRRETYNEQFF. In DNA, the CDR3 is TGTGCCAGCTCACCCCTTAGGAGGGAGACTTACAATGAGCAGTTCTTC.